These 10 T cell receptor beta chains were all obtained from the same sample, sequenced in a study of T cell changes during pregnancy in multiple sclerosis. The data were produced by immunoSEQ multiplex PCR, yet TCRdb's version contains in-frame clones alone and is incomplete. The sample has fewer than 110,000 clones; 91% are singletons. The source was peripheral blood, collected in the second trimester of pregnancy. The receptors originated from a female donor with multiple sclerosis, enrolled in a pregnancy study.

The chain employs TRBV5-4 and TRBJ2-1, with D unclear. Trimming shortened V by 0 bases and J by 8 bases, and 9 bases separated the two germline ends. The CDR3 loop spans 13 amino acids. The germline gives CDR1 SGHNT, CDR2 YYREEE (reference sequence). CDR3 coding DNA: TGTGCCAGCAGCTTGGGCCCCCGGGATGAGCAGTTCTTC. Residues: CASSLGPRDEQFF.

The gene calls are TRBV2 and TRBJ2-3; D is possibly TRBD2 (5 bases). Germline CDR1 is SNHLY and CDR2 is FYNNEI. Trimming took off 6 bases at V and 2 bases at J, with 15 bases between the two ends. CDR3 size: 15 residues. CDR3 DNA sequence: TGTGCCAGCAGGGTCCCCGGGATCTCCACAGATACGCAGTATTTT. Amino acid sequence: CASRVPGISTDTQYF.

V is TRBV7-2 and J is TRBJ2-5; TRBD2 matches at 13 bases. Germline CDR1 reads SGHTA; CDR2 reads FQGNSA. The V and J ends lost 5 bases and 5 bases, in that order; junction bases with no gene match: 8. There are 16 residues in the CDR3. The chain's CDR3 is CASSQGLAGLSETQYF. Written as DNA, the CDR3 is TGTGCCAGCAGCCAGGGACTAGCGGGACTCTCGGAGACCCAGTACTTC. Full variable domain (remainder filled in from reference TRBV7-2 and TRBJ2-5): GAGVSQSPSNKVTEKGKDVELRCDPISGHTALYWYRQSLGQGLEFLIYFQGNSAPDKSGLPSDRFSAERTGGSVSTLTIQRTQQEDSAVYLCASSQGLAGLSETQYFGPGTRLLVL.

The V call is TRBV10-3, the J call TRBJ2-2; D uncertain. Between the trimmed V and J ends, which lost 4 bases and 0 bases, there was a span of 12 bases. The CDR3 length is 16 residues. Per germline, CDR1 ENHRY and CDR2 SYGVKD. The chain's CDR3 is CAISGAAFANTGELFF. The DNA of the CDR3 is TGTGCCATCAGTGGAGCCGCCTTTGCGAACACCGGGGAGCTGTTTTTT.

The rearrangement uses TRBV25-1 and TRBJ2-7, with 12 bases matching TRBD2. Unmatched junction bases numbered 7, after V lost 6 bases and J lost 4 bases. This CDR3 spans 15 amino acids. The germline gives CDR1 MGHDK, CDR2 SYGVNS. The CDR3 nucleotides read TGTGCCAGCAGCGCACCGGGACTAGCGGGTTACGAGCAGTACTTC. It codes for CASSAPGLAGYEQYF.

The CDR3, as DNA: TGCGCCAGCAGCTGGCTCGGGGGCAATCAGCCCCAGCATTTT. Its protein product is CASSWLGGNQPQHF. This rearrangement joins TRBV5-1 to TRBJ1-5; D not certain. The V end was cut by 3 bases, the J end by 2 bases, with 9 bases between. This CDR3 has 14 amino acids. The germline V gene has CDR1 SGHRS and CDR2 YFSETQ.

V usage is TRBV27 and J usage is TRBJ2-1, with a tentative D call TRBD1 (6 bases). Germline-derived CDR1 and CDR2 are MNHEY and SMNVEV (reference sequence). V was trimmed by 1 base and J by 0 bases, leaving 10 bases between them. This CDR3 spans 16 amino acids. CDR3 in amino acids: CASSLLRGSSYNEQFF. CDR3 DNA: TGTGCCAGCAGTTTATTAAGGGGGAGCTCCTACAATGAGCAGTTCTTC.

J is TRBJ2-5 and V is TRBV11-2, with D tentatively TRBD2 (5 bases). V lost 0 bases to trimming and J lost 4 bases, with 6 bases between them. Per germline, CDR1 SGHAT and CDR2 FQNNGV. The CDR3 is made up of 13 amino acids. The CDR3 loop reads CASSLERVETQYF. The CDR3 DNA sequence: TGTGCCAGCAGCTTAGAGAGGGTAGAGACCCAGTACTTC.

This chain joins TRBV5-1 and TRBJ2-3, with 10 bases aligning to TRBD2. CDR1 and CDR2 from the germline V gene are SGHRS and YFSETQ. CDR3 length: 18 residues. The junction had 13 bases not matched to a gene; V was cut back by 2 bases and J by 4 bases. The DNA for the CDR3 is TGCGCCAGCAGCTTCGGGGGTCCAGCGGGAGGGCGGGCAGATACGCAGTATTTT. It translates to CASSFGGPAGGRADTQYF.

The chain employs TRBV7-9 and TRBJ2-7; 10 nucleotides agree with TRBD2. V lost 4 bases, J lost 0 bases, and 6 bases stayed unmatched. CDR1 SEHNR and CDR2 FQNEAQ come from the germline V gene (reference sequence). This CDR3 region has 16 residues. CDR3 protein: CASSSPTSGLSYEQYF. The CDR3 region has the DNA TGTGCCAGCAGCTCTCCGACTAGCGGGCTCTCCTACGAGCAGTACTTC.